Each of the 23 T cell receptor beta chains below was sequenced from the same sample in a study of early T cells in non-severe SARS-CoV-2 infection. TCRdb analysed the 5' RACE reads with MiXCR anew, one entry per CDR3 protein. The sample lists 55,000 to 65,000 distinct CDR3 sequences, roughly 12% seen once, with under 1.5% in the top ten. Sample: whole blood, taken at baseline. These receptor sequences come from an adult who was a healthcare worker with PCR-confirmed SARS-CoV-2 infection or an uninfected control (not recorded which).

The table lists this clonotype with a few counts. The rearrangement links TRBV7-2 to TRBJ2-1; TRBD2 matches at 8 bases. The CDR3 runs to 16 residues. Trimming took 4 bases from V and 6 from J; bases not matched to a gene: 11. Germline CDR1 SGHTA, CDR2 FQGNSA. The CDR3 spells CASSWKSGSASNEQFF. In nucleotides, the CDR3 is TGTGCCAGCAGCTGGAAGAGCGGGAGTGCCAGCAATGAGCAGTTCTTC. Complete variable domain (other parts from reference TRBV7-2 and TRBJ2-1): GAGVSQSPSNKVTEKGKDVELRCDPISGHTALYWYRQSLGQGLEFLIYFQGNSAPDKSGLPSDRFSAERTGGSVSTLTIQRTQQEDSAVYLCASSWKSGSASNEQFFGPGTRLTVL.

The rearrangement joins TRBV20-1 to TRBJ2-1; maybe TRBD1 (5 bases). Trimming left V 3 bases short and J 0 bases short, with 12 bases between. Germline V CDR1 and CDR2: DFQATT, SNEGSKA (reference sequence). This CDR3 spans 15 amino acids. CDR3 in amino acids: CSASGWGSSYNEQFF. CDR3 DNA sequence: TGCAGTGCTAGTGGGTGGGGCAGCTCCTACAATGAGCAGTTCTTC.

The genes are TRBV5-1 and TRBJ2-1; 9 bases fit TRBD2. Germline V gene lookup returns CDR1 SGHRS and CDR2 YFSETQ. Trimming removed 3 bases from V and 9 bases from J; junction bases left unmatched: 16. The CDR3 sequence is 17 residues long. The CDR3 protein is CASSSAIGSSGIGEQFF. The DNA for the CDR3 is TGCGCCAGCAGCTCGGCAATAGGTTCTAGCGGGATAGGTGAGCAGTTCTTC.

CDR3 region: CAVHRDPRRGLSSYNEQFF. The CDR3 nucleotides read TGCGCCGTCCACCGGGACCCTCGCAGGGGGTTGAGCTCCTACAATGAGCAGTTCTTC. The chain uses TRBV10-2 and TRBJ2-1, with 7 bases lining up with TRBD1. The CDR3 is 19 residues long. With V trimmed by 11 bases and J by 0 bases, 22 bases remained unmatched. Per the germline V gene, CDR1 is WSHSY and CDR2 is SAAADI.

This clonotype was detected only a few times. The chain has TRBV29-1 and TRBJ2-1, with D possibly being TRBD1 (5 bases). The V and J ends lost 2 bases and 7 bases respectively, with 15 bases between them. The CDR3 extends over 14 amino acids. CDR1 SQVTM and CDR2 ANQGSEA come from the germline V gene. CDR3 region: CSVELGQGKNEQFF. The CDR3 DNA sequence: TGCAGCGTTGAACTGGGCCAGGGAAAAAATGAGCAGTTCTTC.

This clonotype occurred many times. This chain links TRBV20-1 with TRBJ2-2; 10 bases align to TRBD2. The CDR3 runs 14 residues. Germline CDR1 DFQATT, CDR2 SNEGSKA (reference sequence). After removal of 2 bases from V and 3 bases from J, the junction contained 0 bases not matched to a gene. CDR3 in amino acids: CSARLAGDTGELFF. The CDR3 DNA follows: TGCAGTGCTAGACTAGCGGGGGACACCGGGGAGCTGTTTTTT.

The rearrangement joins TRBV4-3 to TRBJ1-6; D unclear. Germline CDR1 LGHNA, CDR2 YSLEER. The CDR3 totals 18 residues. The V gene lost 1 base and the J gene lost 2 bases, with 15 bases spanning the gap. CDR3 region: CASSQARGYQAYNSPLHF. Written as DNA, the CDR3 is TGCGCCAGCAGCCAAGCTCGGGGTTATCAGGCCTATAATTCACCCCTCCACTTT.

In regard to this clonotype: Lacking the conserved final phenylalanine or tryptophan, this CDR3 likely reflects a read error. The rearrangement uses TRBV5-1 and TRBJ2-5; D not resolved. Germline-derived CDR1 and CDR2 are SGHRS and YFSETQ. V gave up 2 bases and J gave up 2 bases, with 13 bases separating them. There are 15 residues in the CDR3. The CDR3 coding sequence is TGCGCCAGCAGCTTTTTGTCCTCTGGACAAGAGACCCAGTACTTG. It specifies CASSFLSSGQETQYL.

This clonotype appeared a few times. This chain connects TRBV30 to TRBJ1-5; D is ambiguous. Trimming stripped 1 base from V and 6 bases from J, with 10 bases between. This CDR3 is 13 amino acids long. CDR1 and CDR2 (germline): GTSNPN, SVGIG (reference sequence). CDR3 in DNA: TGTGCCTGGAGTGCTCCACCGGGTCAGCCCCAGCATTTT. As protein: CAWSAPPGQPQHF.

This clonotype was seen ten or more times. V usage is TRBV24-1 and J usage is TRBJ2-2, with 7 bases that match TRBD1. CDR3 length equals 15 residues. Looked up from germline, CDR1 is KGHDR and CDR2 is SFDVKD. With 8 bases clipped from V and 0 bases from J, the junction kept 5 bases outside the gene matches. The CDR3 reads CATTGQPPNTGELFF. CDR3 DNA: TGTGCCACCACGGGACAGCCTCCGAACACCGGGGAGCTGTTTTTT.

This clonotype showed up just a few times. The rearrangement joins TRBV2 to TRBJ2-5; the D gene could be TRBD1 or TRBD2 (5 bases each). The CDR3 runs to 15 residues. Germline CDR1 SNHLY, CDR2 FYNNEI. V was trimmed by 5 bases and J by 1 base, leaving 14 bases between them. The CDR3 region is CASSSRDAAQETQYF. In nucleotides, the CDR3 is TGTGCCAGCAGTAGCCGGGACGCCGCCCAAGAGACCCAGTACTTC.

The CDR3 coding sequence is TGTGCCAGCAGCATCAGGACAGGGAGGGTTACTGAAGCTTTCTTT. Its protein is CASSIRTGRVTEAFF. The chain uses TRBV13 and TRBJ1-1; 8 bases align to TRBD1. Germline trimming cut 5 bases from V and 5 bases from J; bases unmatched to any gene: 10. Germline V gene sequence: CDR1 PRHDT, CDR2 FYEKMQ (reference sequence). The CDR3 has 15 amino acids.

This clonotype was observed many times. This sequence joins TRBV18 and TRBJ2-1; no clear D. The V gene lost 2 bases and the J gene lost 0 bases, with 5 bases spanning the gap. Germline V gene data show CDR1 as KGHSH and CDR2 as LQKENI. CDR3 length: 14 residues. CDR3 region: CASSPTPSYNEQFF. The CDR3 DNA reads as TGTGCCAGCTCACCAACACCCTCCTACAATGAGCAGTTCTTC.

This rearrangement joins TRBV7-9 to TRBJ2-1; TRBD2 matches at 10 bases. With 6 bases clipped from V and 4 bases from J, the junction kept 6 bases outside the gene matches. CDR1 SEHNR and CDR2 FQNEAQ come from the germline V gene (reference sequence). CDR3 length: 15 amino acids. The CDR3 region has the DNA TGTGCCAGCAGAGCGGGAGGGGATTGGTACAATGAGCAGTTCTTC. It translates to CASRAGGDWYNEQFF.

This clonotype came up many times. The V gene is TRBV20-1, the J gene TRBJ2-3; D is undetermined. V shed 6 bases and J shed 6 bases, with 10 bases lying between them. The CDR3 consists of 11 residues. Germline CDR1 reads DFQATT; CDR2 reads SNEGSKA (reference sequence). Here the CDR3 reads CSARTTDTQYF. Here the CDR3 DNA reads TGCAGTGCCCGAACCACCGATACGCAGTATTTT.

The chain recombines TRBV5-1 with TRBJ2-2; D is ambiguous. V lost 5 bases and J lost 4, with 15 bases in between. Germline V gene data show CDR1 as SGHRS and CDR2 as YFSETQ. The CDR3 length is 15 residues. CDR3 loop: CASRTQVTGTGELFF. In DNA form, the CDR3 reads TGCGCCAGCAGAACCCAGGTTACGGGCACCGGGGAGCTGTTTTTT.

The V gene is TRBV6-1, the J gene TRBJ2-7; D may be TRBD1 (5 bases). V shed 1 base and J shed 4 bases, with 11 bases lying between them. CDR3 length: 14 amino acids. Per the germline V gene, CDR1 is MNHNS and CDR2 is SASEGT. The DNA for the CDR3 is TGTGCCAGCAGTGAAGGAGGACAAGTATACGAGCAGTACTTC. Its translation is CASSEGGQVYEQYF.

The sample holds a few counts of this clonotype. This rearrangement joins TRBV27 to TRBJ2-3; TRBD1 agrees at 9 bases. The CDR3 has 15 amino acids. Germline trimming cut 4 bases from V and 2 bases from J; bases unmatched to any gene: 4. Germline values: CDR1 MNHEY, CDR2 SMNVEV (reference sequence). The CDR3 here is CASSSGTGHTDTQYF. The CDR3, as DNA: TGTGCCAGCAGTTCCGGGACAGGGCACACAGATACGCAGTATTTT.

This clonotype showed up just a few times. The CDR3 nucleotides are TGTGCCAGCGGCAATAGCGGGAGCTCCTACGAGCAGTACTTC. This gives the protein CASGNSGSSYEQYF. The chain is built from TRBV28 and TRBJ2-7; TRBD2 matches 9 bases. CDR3 size: 14 residues. Unmatched junction bases numbered 5, after V lost 8 bases and J lost 0 bases. Germline values: CDR1 MDHEN, CDR2 SYDVKM. The full variable domain, rest sourced from reference TRBV28 and TRBJ2-7, is DVKVTQSSRYLVKRTGEKVFLECVQDMDHENMFWYRQDPGLGLRLIYFSYDVKMKEKGDIPEGYSVSREKKERFSLILESASTNQTSMYLCASGNSGSSYEQYFGPGTRLTVT.

This clonotype was seen more than once but under ten times. The rearrangement uses TRBV20-1 and TRBJ1-2; D remains unclear. The V end lost 0 bases, the J end lost 0 bases, and 8 bases lay between the germline ends. This CDR3 is 14 amino acids long. From germline, CDR1 is DFQATT and CDR2 SNEGSKA (reference sequence). CDR3 in DNA: TGCAGTGCTAGAGAACCGATAGCTAACTATGGCTACACCTTC. Its protein product is CSAREPIANYGYTF.

The rearrangement uses TRBV29-1 and TRBJ2-1; D tentatively fits TRBD1 or TRBD2 (5 bases each). This CDR3 contains 14 residues. Germline-derived CDR1 and CDR2 are SQVTM and ANQGSEA. Trimming shortened V by 5 bases and J by 8 bases, and 19 bases separated the two germline ends. CDR3 DNA: TGCAGCGTTAGAGGGGAAGGGCAGGTACATGAGCAGTTCTTC. Amino acid sequence: CSVRGEGQVHEQFF.

The chain combines TRBV6-1 with TRBJ1-5; D gene unclear. V lost 6 bases to trimming and J lost 3 bases, with 15 bases between them. There are 15 residues in the CDR3. In germline, CDR1 is MNHNS, CDR2 SASEGT. The CDR3 DNA sequence: TGTGCCAGCAGCCTCCTGAGTGGGTCCAATCAGCCCCAGCATTTT. This codes for CASSLLSGSNQPQHF.

The chain links TRBV19 to TRBJ2-3, with D tentatively TRBD2 (5 bases). In germline, CDR1 is LNHDA, CDR2 SQIVND (reference sequence). V lost 6 bases and J lost 4, with 17 bases in between. The CDR3 loop spans 15 amino acids. This CDR3 is CASSTPTTGSDTQYF. In DNA form, the CDR3 reads TGTGCCAGTAGCACCCCGACGACGGGGTCAGATACGCAGTATTTT. Looking up the rest from reference TRBV19 and TRBJ2-3 gives the full variable domain: DGGITQSPKYLFRKEGQNVTLSCEQNLNHDAMYWYRQDPGQGLRLIYYSQIVNDFQKGDIAEGYSVSREKKESFPLTVTSAQKNPTAFYLCASSTPTTGSDTQYFGPGTRLTVL.